This T cell receptor beta chain was sequenced during a study of control samples from healthy donors and cancer patients. Germline-derived CDR1 and CDR2 are SGHDT and YYEEEE. V shed 5 bases and J 4 bases; nucleotides not matched to a gene: 17. The CDR3 consists of 17 residues. Clones were sequenced by immunoSEQ multiplex PCR, and TCRdb holds only the in-frame ones, with some missing. The sample lists fewer than 200,000 clones, approximately 90% occurring once. This clonotype was sampled from a man aged 25 to 45 in good health. The chain links TRBV5-6 to TRBJ2-5; 7 positions agree with TRBD1. Sequenced input: blood. The CDR3 reads CASRFLPGQNLPETQYF. DNA of the CDR3: TGTGCCAGCAGATTCTTACCGGGACAGAACCTACCAGAGACCCAGTACTTC.